Presented here are 4 T cell receptor beta chains from one specimen sequenced in a study of blood T cell repertoires in COVID-19. Clones were sequenced by immunoSEQ multiplex PCR, and TCRdb holds only the in-frame ones, with some missing. Of around 100,000 clones detected, about 90% appear once; the ten largest clones hold around 6.2%. The specimen sequenced was peripheral blood. Every receptor here comes from a human donor in a cohort sampled during active COVID-19.

The chain is built from TRBV5-8 and TRBJ2-5; 13 bases match TRBD2. With 3 bases clipped from V and 3 bases from J, the junction kept 2 bases outside the gene matches. This CDR3 region has 15 residues. CDR1 SGHTS and CDR2 YDEGEE come from the germline V gene. CDR3 loop: CASSSGLAGEETQYF. CDR3 coding DNA: TGTGCCAGCAGCTCTGGACTAGCGGGGGAAGAGACCCAGTACTTC.

The V and J genes are TRBV10-3 and TRBJ2-2; 9 bases align to TRBD2. This CDR3 contains 17 residues. Trimming removed 0 bases from V and 4 bases from J; junction bases left unmatched: 6. Germline V gene lookup returns CDR1 ENHRY and CDR2 SYGVKD. The CDR3 DNA reads as TGTGCCATCAGTGAGTCGGAGGCTAGCGGGATCACCGGGGAGCTGTTTTTT. This encodes CAISESEASGITGELFF.

This chain's CDR3 is CASSSLAGGLSDEQFF. The CDR3, as DNA: TGTGCCAGCAGCTCCCTAGCGGGGGGGCTGTCGGATGAGCAGTTCTTC. This rearrangement joins TRBV7-9 to TRBJ2-1; 12 bases are shared with TRBD2. V shed 4 bases and J 8 bases; nucleotides not matched to a gene: 9. Germline V CDR1 and CDR2: SEHNR, FQNEAQ (reference sequence). The CDR3 runs 16 residues. Looking up the rest from reference TRBV7-9 and TRBJ2-1 gives the full variable domain: DTGVSQNPRHKITKRGQNVTFRCDPISEHNRLYWYRQTLGQGPEFLTYFQNEAQLEKSRLLSDRFSAERPKGSFSTLEIQRTEQGDSAMYLCASSSLAGGLSDEQFFGPGTRLTVL.

The V call is TRBV7-9, the J call TRBJ1-5; D uncertain. Germline-derived CDR1 and CDR2 are SEHNR and FQNEAQ (reference sequence). CDR3 length: 16 residues. V gave up 4 bases and J gave up 2 bases, with 15 bases separating them. Here the CDR3 DNA reads TGTGCCAGCAGCTCGAACGTGGGAGGCGGCAATCAGCCCCAGCATTTT. This gives the protein CASSSNVGGGNQPQHF.